Shown below are 30 T cell receptor beta chains from a single sample sequenced in a study of blood T cell repertoires in COVID-19. Generated by immunoSEQ multiplex PCR, the TCRdb table keeps only in-frame clones and is missing some. Among 250,000 to 350,000 clones listed, roughly 90% were seen once. Sequencing used peripheral blood. These receptors were obtained from a man aged 18-30 years with active or convalescent COVID-19.

The J gene is TRBJ1-1, the V gene TRBV4-3; 7 bases map to TRBD1. CDR3 length equals 15 residues. Germline loops: CDR1 LGHNA, CDR2 YSLEER. V lost 3 bases and J lost 6; bases outside the gene matches: 10. The CDR3, as DNA: TGCGCCAGCAGCCAGAAGTACAGGGGTGTCGCTGAAGCTTTCTTT. It translates to CASSQKYRGVAEAFF.

The chain carries TRBV28 and TRBJ1-1, with 7 positions matching TRBD1. CDR3 length equals 13 residues. The V segment lost 8 bases and the J segment 7 bases; nucleotides outside the gene matches: 10. Per germline, CDR1 MDHEN and CDR2 SYDVKM. Here the CDR3 reads CASYDPGQLEAFF. CDR3 in DNA: TGTGCCAGCTACGACCCGGGACAGCTTGAAGCTTTCTTT.

The chain has TRBV9 and TRBJ2-5; D is ambiguous. The CDR3 has 14 amino acids. V was clipped by 2 bases and J by 1 base, with 9 bases between them. CDR1 is SGDLS, CDR2 YYNGEE, per germline. The CDR3 nucleotides are TGTGCCAGCAGCGTTACCCACTTCCAAGAGACCCAGTACTTC. Translation gives CASSVTHFQETQYF.

This chain links TRBV5-1 with TRBJ2-3, with TRBD1 matching 8 bases. The CDR3 extends over 16 amino acids. Trimming removed 4 bases from V and 2 bases from J; junction bases left unmatched: 9. The germline gives CDR1 SGHRS, CDR2 YFSETQ. The chain's CDR3 is CASSLNRDRNTDTQYF. The CDR3 coding sequence is TGCGCCAGCAGCCTAAACCGGGACAGGAACACAGATACGCAGTATTTT.

This clone was recorded once. V gene TRBV27 combines with J gene TRBJ1-1, with 8 bases lining up with TRBD1. Germline CDR1 is MNHEY and CDR2 is SMNVEV (reference sequence). V shed 8 bases, J shed 1 base, and the junction held 6 bases outside the gene matches. The CDR3 runs 14 residues. The DNA of the CDR3 is TGTGCCAGCCGTCCCGGGACAGGGAACACTGAAGCTTTCTTT. Amino acid sequence: CASRPGTGNTEAFF.

This rearrangement joins TRBV19 to TRBJ2-3; D not resolved. CDR3 size: 13 residues. Germline V gene data show CDR1 as LNHDA and CDR2 as SQIVND (reference sequence). Trimming left V 3 bases short and J 6 bases short, with 10 bases between. The CDR3: CASSILNWDTQYF. The DNA for the CDR3 is TGTGCCAGTAGTATCCTCAACTGGGATACGCAGTATTTT. Using reference TRBV19 and TRBJ2-3 for the parts outside the CDR3, the full variable domain is DGGITQSPKYLFRKEGQNVTLSCEQNLNHDAMYWYRQDPGQGLRLIYYSQIVNDFQKGDIAEGYSVSREKKESFPLTVTSAQKNPTAFYLCASSILNWDTQYFGPGTRLTVL.

This clone was picked up one time. The chain employs TRBV5-1 and TRBJ1-5, with TRBD1 matching 9 bases. J lost 2 bases, V lost 3 bases, and 3 bases had no gene match. Germline V gene data show CDR1 as SGHRS and CDR2 as YFSETQ. This CDR3 contains 15 residues. The DNA for the CDR3 is TGCGCCAGCAGCTGCCGGGACAGGGGCAATCAGCCCCAGCATTTT. Protein product: CASSCRDRGNQPQHF.

The chain couples TRBV5-6 to TRBJ2-1, with D uncertain. Per the germline V gene, CDR1 is SGHDT and CDR2 is YYEEEE. There are 15 residues in the CDR3. V lost 1 base and J 2 bases, leaving 10 bases between the germline ends. The CDR3 region has the DNA TGTGCCAGCAGCTTGTCGCGGTTCGCCTACAATGAGCAGTTCTTC. Its protein is CASSLSRFAYNEQFF.

The genes are TRBV2 and TRBJ1-6; TRBD1 matches 9 bases. The germline CDR1 and CDR2 sequences are SNHLY and FYNNEI. J gave up 7 bases and V 6 bases, and 7 bases lay outside the gene matches. This CDR3 comprises 15 residues. CDR3 coding DNA: TGTGCCAGCAGGGGGGACAGGGACAAAAATTCACCCCTCCACTTT. This translates into CASRGDRDKNSPLHF.

The rearrangement links TRBV7-2 to TRBJ2-7; possible D gene TRBD1, 5 bases. The V end lost 3 bases, the J end lost 7 bases, and 10 bases lay between the germline ends. Germline V gene sequence: CDR1 SGHTA, CDR2 FQGNSA. The CDR3 loop spans 12 amino acids. The CDR3 protein is CASSLLGREQYF. The CDR3 DNA reads TGTGCCAGCAGCTTGTTGGGGCGGGAGCAGTACTTC.

This clone was seen only once. This chain connects TRBV9 to TRBJ2-7; 8 bases line up with TRBD1. The CDR3 has 12 residues. V dropped 4 bases and J dropped 6; count of bases not matched to a gene: 3. Per the germline V gene, CDR1 is SGDLS and CDR2 is YYNGEE. The CDR3 nucleotides are TGTGCCAGCAGCAGGACAGGGCCCGAGCAGTACTTC. This codes for CASSRTGPEQYF.

The rearrangement joins TRBV2 to TRBJ1-2; no clear D. CDR1 and CDR2 (germline): SNHLY, FYNNEI. Deletions cut 3 bases from V and 8 bases from J, with 19 bases between. The CDR3 contains 15 residues. CDR3 sequence reads: CASSEEGGLPRGYTF. CDR3 nucleotides: TGTGCCAGCAGTGAGGAGGGCGGCCTTCCTAGAGGCTACACCTTC.

The chain couples TRBV3-1 (or the pseudogene TRBV3-2) to TRBJ1-1, with D possibly matching TRBD1 (5 bases). CDR1 and CDR2 from the germline V gene are LGHDT and YNNKEL (reference sequence). The CDR3 covers 15 residues. The V end lost 4 bases, the J end lost 4 bases, and 16 bases lay between the germline ends. The CDR3, as DNA: TGTGCCAGCAGCCCGCGGCAGGGTCCCCGCACTGAAGCTTTCTTT. Its translation: CASSPRQGPRTEAFF.

J is TRBJ2-7 and V is TRBV9; 7 positions agree with TRBD2. Germline-derived CDR1 and CDR2 are SGDLS and YYNGEE. V shed 3 bases, J shed 6 bases, and the junction held 15 bases outside the gene matches. This CDR3 has 16 amino acids. This CDR3 is CASSGSSGSSVREQYF. In DNA, the CDR3 is TGTGCCAGCAGCGGATCTAGCGGTTCTTCGGTCCGCGAGCAGTACTTC.

The rearrangement uses TRBV6-5 and TRBJ2-7; D not certain. Trimming took 8 bases from V and 0 from J, leaving 11 bases between them. This CDR3 region has 13 residues. CDR1 is MNHEY, CDR2 SVGAGI, per germline. The CDR3 coding sequence is TGTGCCAGCGTGAGGTCCCCCTCCTACGAGCAGTACTTC. Encoded protein: CASVRSPSYEQYF.

This clone was seen just once. This chain connects TRBV19 to TRBJ1-5, with 7 bases lining up with TRBD1. This CDR3 spans 14 amino acids. V lost 6 bases and J lost 9; bases outside the gene matches: 11. Germline loops: CDR1 LNHDA, CDR2 SQIVND (reference sequence). The CDR3 sequence is CASRGTDHIVPQHF. The DNA of the CDR3 is TGTGCCAGTAGAGGGACAGACCACATCGTGCCCCAGCATTTT.

The rearrangement joins TRBV6-5 to TRBJ2-1; D may be TRBD2 (5 bases). V was cut by 4 bases and J by 10 bases, with 14 bases left in between. There are 13 residues in the CDR3. Germline V gene sequence: CDR1 MNHEY, CDR2 SVGAGI. CDR3 DNA sequence: TGTGCCAGCAGTTTTGCCGGGGTAAGGGAGCAGTTCTTC. Its protein product is CASSFAGVREQFF.

The chain employs TRBV28 and TRBJ2-5; 10 bases are a match to TRBD2. The CDR3 runs to 15 residues. The germline CDR1 and CDR2 sequences are MDHEN and SYDVKM. Trimming removed 6 bases from V and 0 bases from J; junction bases left unmatched: 4. CDR3 coding DNA: TGTGCCAGCAGCGGGACTAGCGTCTACCAAGAGACCCAGTACTTC. Residues: CASSGTSVYQETQYF.

This chain links TRBV5-1 with TRBJ2-7; 9 bases are shared with TRBD1. The CDR3 covers 16 residues. Germline loops: CDR1 SGHRS, CDR2 YFSETQ. V gave up 4 bases and J gave up 4 bases; unmatched junction bases: 12. The CDR3, as DNA: TGCGCCAGCAGCCCCCAATCCGGGACAGGGAAGTACGAGCAGTACTTC. Its protein is CASSPQSGTGKYEQYF.

This chain connects TRBV7-9 to TRBJ2-1, with TRBD2 matching 14 bases. The V gene end was trimmed by 0 bases and the J gene end by 9 bases; junction bases not matched to a gene: 10. This CDR3 is 18 amino acids long. CDR1 is SEHNR, CDR2 FQNEAQ, per germline (reference sequence). CDR3 nucleotide sequence: TGTGCCAGCAGCTTAGCGCGTGGGACTAGCGGGAGAGGTGGTGAGCAGTTCTTC. Translating it yields CASSLARGTSGRGGEQFF.

The chain couples TRBV5-1 to TRBJ2-2; D possibly corresponds to TRBD1 (6 bases). This CDR3 region has 14 residues. Germline CDR1 is SGHRS and CDR2 is YFSETQ. Trimming took 3 bases from V and 6 from J, leaving 12 bases between them. CDR3 loop: CASSYYRESGELFF. The DNA for the CDR3 is TGCGCCAGCAGCTATTACAGGGAGTCCGGGGAGCTGTTTTTT.

J is TRBJ2-1 and V is TRBV4-1, with TRBD2 matching 9 bases. V lost 3 bases to trimming and J lost 0 bases; unmatched junction nucleotides: 3. The CDR3 has 16 residues. CDR1 MGHRA and CDR2 YSYEKL come from the germline V gene. The CDR3 region has the DNA TGCGCCAGCAGCCATCGTAGCGGGAGCTCCTACAATGAGCAGTTCTTC. It encodes CASSHRSGSSYNEQFF.

The chain is built from TRBV5-4 and TRBJ2-1, with 12 positions matching TRBD2. Trimming at V came to 1 base and at J to 8 bases, leaving 4 bases not matched to a gene. Germline V gives CDR1 SGHNT, CDR2 YYREEE (reference sequence). This CDR3 comprises 15 residues. CDR3 amino acids: CASSLLAGGPYEQFF. The CDR3 DNA reads as TGTGCCAGCAGCTTGCTAGCGGGGGGGCCCTATGAGCAGTTCTTC.

This chain joins TRBV5-1 and TRBJ2-5, with 7 nucleotides matching TRBD2. J gave up 3 bases and V 3 bases, and 11 bases lay outside the gene matches. The CDR3 has 16 residues. Per the germline V gene, CDR1 is SGHRS and CDR2 is YFSETQ. The CDR3 DNA reads TGCGCCAGCAGCTCAGGGAGTGCGGGACTAAAAGAGACCCAGTACTTC. It translates to CASSSGSAGLKETQYF.

V usage is TRBV27 and J usage is TRBJ1-2, with D possibly TRBD1 on 5 matching bases. Trimming removed 5 bases from V and 1 base from J, with 11 bases in between. Germline V CDR1 and CDR2: MNHEY, SMNVEV (reference sequence). CDR3 length: 14 residues. CDR3 sequence: CASSPQGLNYGYTF. CDR3 in DNA: TGTGCCAGCAGTCCTCAGGGCCTTAACTATGGCTACACCTTC.

This rearrangement joins TRBV6-2 or TRBV6-3 to TRBJ2-2; TRBD1 aligns across 9 bases. J was trimmed by 6 bases and V by 5 bases; bases with no gene match: 10. The germline V gene encodes CDR1 MNHEY and CDR2 SVGEGT. This CDR3 spans 16 amino acids. The DNA for the CDR3 is TGTGCCAGCAGTCCCGCCGGGACAGGGCGTTCCGGGGAGCTGTTTTTT. As protein: CASSPAGTGRSGELFF.

This clone was observed once. This chain connects TRBV28 to TRBJ2-6, with a weak D call TRBD1 (6 bases). V was clipped by 6 bases and J by 4 bases, with 10 bases between them. The CDR3 contains 14 residues. Looked up from germline, CDR1 is MDHEN and CDR2 is SYDVKM. The CDR3 nucleotides are TGTGCCAGCAGCAGGGGATTCGGGGCCAACGTCCTGACTTTC. This sequence encodes CASSRGFGANVLTF.

The chain links TRBV3-1 (or the pseudogene TRBV3-2) to TRBJ2-4, with 7 bases matching TRBD2. V lost 4 bases to trimming and J lost 2 bases; unmatched junction nucleotides: 5. The CDR3 is 15 amino acids. The germline gives CDR1 LGHDT, CDR2 YNNKEL (reference sequence). CDR3 in amino acids: CASSLRGVSKNIQYF. As DNA, the CDR3 is TGTGCCAGCAGCCTCCGGGGGGTTTCCAAAAACATTCAGTACTTC.

This clone was found once. The chain is built from TRBV5-1 and TRBJ1-3, with 8 bases aligning to TRBD1. The V segment lost 0 bases and the J segment 0 bases; nucleotides outside the gene matches: 8. This CDR3 is built from 18 residues. The germline V gene has CDR1 SGHRS and CDR2 YFSETQ. CDR3 sequence reads: CASSLGGTGPFSGNTIYF. Here the CDR3 DNA reads TGCGCCAGCAGCTTGGGTGGGACAGGACCTTTCTCTGGAAACACCATATATTTT.

The chain has TRBV10-3 and TRBJ2-7; possible D gene TRBD2, 6 bases. The V gene lost 6 bases and the J gene lost 6 bases, with 12 bases spanning the gap. The germline CDR1 and CDR2 sequences are ENHRY and SYGVKD. This CDR3 is 12 amino acids long. CDR3 nucleotide sequence: TGTGCCATCAGCGGGAGAAATTCCGAGCAGTACTTC. Residues: CAISGRNSEQYF.